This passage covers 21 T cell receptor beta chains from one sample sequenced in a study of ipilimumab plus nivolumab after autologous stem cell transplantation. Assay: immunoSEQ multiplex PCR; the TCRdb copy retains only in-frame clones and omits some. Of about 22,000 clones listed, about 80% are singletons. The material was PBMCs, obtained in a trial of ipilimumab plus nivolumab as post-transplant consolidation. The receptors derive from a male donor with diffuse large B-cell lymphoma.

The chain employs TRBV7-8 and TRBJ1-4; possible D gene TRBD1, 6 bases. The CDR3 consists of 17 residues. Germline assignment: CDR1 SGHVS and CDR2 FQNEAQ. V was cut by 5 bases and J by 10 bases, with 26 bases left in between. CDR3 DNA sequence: TGTGCCAGCAGCCCCAGTACGGGGGCAGGGAATGAGGGAAAACTGTTTTTT. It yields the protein CASSPSTGAGNEGKLFF. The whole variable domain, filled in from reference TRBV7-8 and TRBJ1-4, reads GAGVSQSPRYKVAKRGQDVALRCDPISGHVSLFWYQQALGQGPEFLTYFQNEAQLDKSGLPSDRFFAERPEGSVSTLKIQRTQQEDSAVYLCASSPSTGAGNEGKLFFGSGTQLSVL.

The CDR3 reads CASSLVPGGTEAFF. The CDR3 coding sequence is TGCGCCAGCAGCTTGGTGCCGGGGGGCACTGAAGCTTTCTTT. The rearrangement links TRBV5-1 to TRBJ1-1, with D possibly TRBD1 on 5 matching bases. V lost 0 bases and J lost 4, with 10 bases in between. CDR1 is SGHRS, CDR2 YFSETQ, per germline. This CDR3 region has 14 residues.

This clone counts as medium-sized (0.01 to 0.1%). The CDR3 loop is CASSSLQGSSADGYTF. The CDR3 DNA is TGTGCCAGCAGTTCTTTACAGGGGAGTAGTGCGGATGGCTACACCTTC. The chain employs TRBV27 and TRBJ1-2, with 7 bases matching TRBD1. Looked up from germline, CDR1 is MNHEY and CDR2 is SMNVEV (reference sequence). The ends lost 4 bases at V and 6 bases at J; junction bases unmatched: 14. The CDR3 runs to 16 residues.

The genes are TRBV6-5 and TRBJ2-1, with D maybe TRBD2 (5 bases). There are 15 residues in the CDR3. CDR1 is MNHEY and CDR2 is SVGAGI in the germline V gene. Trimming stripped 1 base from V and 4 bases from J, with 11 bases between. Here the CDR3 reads CASSYFLAEYNEQFF. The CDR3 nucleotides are TGTGCCAGCAGTTACTTCCTAGCCGAGTACAATGAGCAGTTCTTC.

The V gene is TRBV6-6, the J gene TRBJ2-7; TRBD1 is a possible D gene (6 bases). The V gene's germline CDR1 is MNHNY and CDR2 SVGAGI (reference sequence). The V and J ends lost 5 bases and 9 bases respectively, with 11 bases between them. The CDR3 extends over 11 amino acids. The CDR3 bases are TGTGCCAGCAGTACCACAGGGACGCAGTACTTC. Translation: CASSTTGTQYF.

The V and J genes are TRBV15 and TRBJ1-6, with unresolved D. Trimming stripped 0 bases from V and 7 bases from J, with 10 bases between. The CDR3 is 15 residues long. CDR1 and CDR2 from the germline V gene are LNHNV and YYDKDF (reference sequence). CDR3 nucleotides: TGTGCCACCAGCAGAGATCCAGGCGGAAATTCACCCCTCCACTTT. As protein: CATSRDPGGNSPLHF.

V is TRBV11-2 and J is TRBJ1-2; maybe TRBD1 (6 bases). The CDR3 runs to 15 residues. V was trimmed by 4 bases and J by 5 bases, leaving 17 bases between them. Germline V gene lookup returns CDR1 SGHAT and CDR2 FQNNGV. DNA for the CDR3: TGTGCCAGCAGCTCCCCTAGGACAGCCTCTTATGGCTACACCTTC. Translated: CASSSPRTASYGYTF. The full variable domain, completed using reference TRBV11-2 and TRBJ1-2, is EAGVAQSPRYKIIEKRQSVAFWCNPISGHATLYWYQQILGQGPKLLIQFQNNGVVDDSQLPKDRFSAERLKGVDSTLKIQPAKLEDSAVYLCASSSPRTASYGYTFGSGTRLTVV.

The CDR3 protein is CAIRALPDRSGNTIYF. The DNA of the CDR3 is TGTGCCATCAGGGCGTTGCCGGACCGCTCTGGAAACACCATATATTTT. The genes are TRBV10-3 and TRBJ1-3; D unclear. Germline values: CDR1 ENHRY, CDR2 SYGVKD. V lost 6 bases to trimming and J lost 0 bases, with 15 bases between them. The CDR3 length is 16 residues.

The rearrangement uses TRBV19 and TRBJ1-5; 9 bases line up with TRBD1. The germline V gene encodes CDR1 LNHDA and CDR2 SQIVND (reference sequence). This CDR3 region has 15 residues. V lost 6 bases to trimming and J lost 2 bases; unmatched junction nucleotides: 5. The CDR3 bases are TGTGCCAGTAGGCGGGACAGGGACGGCAATCAGCCCCAGCATTTT. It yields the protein CASRRDRDGNQPQHF.

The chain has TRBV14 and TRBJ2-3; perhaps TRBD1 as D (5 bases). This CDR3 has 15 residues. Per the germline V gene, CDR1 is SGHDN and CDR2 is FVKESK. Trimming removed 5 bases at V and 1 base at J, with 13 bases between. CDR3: CASSKQGKGTDTQYF. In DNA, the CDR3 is TGTGCCAGCAGCAAGCAGGGAAAAGGCACAGATACGCAGTATTTT. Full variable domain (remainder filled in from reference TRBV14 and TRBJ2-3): EAGVTQFPSHSVIEKGQTVTLRCDPISGHDNLYWYRRVMGKEIKFLLHFVKESKQDESGMPNNRFLAERTGGTYSTLKVQPAELEDSGVYFCASSKQGKGTDTQYFGPGTRLTVL.

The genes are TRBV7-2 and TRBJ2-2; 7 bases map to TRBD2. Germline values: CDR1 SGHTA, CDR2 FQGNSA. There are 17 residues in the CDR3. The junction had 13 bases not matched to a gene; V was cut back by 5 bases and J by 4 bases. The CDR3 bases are TGTGCCAGCAGCCCCCGGAGGGCTAGCGGCGGCACCGGGGAGCTGTTTTTT. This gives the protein CASSPRRASGGTGELFF.

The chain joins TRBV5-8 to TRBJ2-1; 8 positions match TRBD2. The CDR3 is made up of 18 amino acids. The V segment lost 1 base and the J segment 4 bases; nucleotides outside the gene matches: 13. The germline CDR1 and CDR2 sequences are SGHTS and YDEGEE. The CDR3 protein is CASSLMFRGGLEYNEQFF. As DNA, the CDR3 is TGTGCCAGCAGCTTGATGTTTCGGGGGGGGCTGGAATACAATGAGCAGTTCTTC.

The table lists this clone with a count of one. CDR3 region: CASTSLVGRGIQYF. The CDR3, as DNA: TGTGCCAGCACCTCCCTGGTCGGGCGCGGCATTCAGTACTTC. The V and J genes are TRBV19 and TRBJ2-4; D remains ambiguous. V was pared by 9 bases and J by 9 bases, with 21 bases between. Germline CDR1 and CDR2: LNHDA and SQIVND (reference sequence). CDR3 size: 14 residues.

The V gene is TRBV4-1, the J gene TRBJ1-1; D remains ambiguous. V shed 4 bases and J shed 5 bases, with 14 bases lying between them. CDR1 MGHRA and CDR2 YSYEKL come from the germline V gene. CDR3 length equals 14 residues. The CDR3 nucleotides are TGCGCCAGCAGCCTAAACCCGGTGGGAACTGAAGCTTTCTTT. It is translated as CASSLNPVGTEAFF.

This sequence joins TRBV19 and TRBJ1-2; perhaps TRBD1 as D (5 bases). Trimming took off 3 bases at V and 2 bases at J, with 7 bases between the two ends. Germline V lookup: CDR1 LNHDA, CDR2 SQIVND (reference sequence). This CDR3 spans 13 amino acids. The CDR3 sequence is CASSIPGNYGYTF. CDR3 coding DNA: TGTGCCAGTAGTATCCCAGGGAACTATGGCTACACCTTC.

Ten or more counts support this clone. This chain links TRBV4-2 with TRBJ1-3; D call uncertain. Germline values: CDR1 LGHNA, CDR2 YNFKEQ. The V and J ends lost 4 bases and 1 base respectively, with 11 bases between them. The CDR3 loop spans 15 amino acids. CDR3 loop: CASSPAGLSGNTIYF. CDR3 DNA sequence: TGTGCCAGCAGCCCAGCAGGCCTTTCTGGAAACACCATATATTTT.

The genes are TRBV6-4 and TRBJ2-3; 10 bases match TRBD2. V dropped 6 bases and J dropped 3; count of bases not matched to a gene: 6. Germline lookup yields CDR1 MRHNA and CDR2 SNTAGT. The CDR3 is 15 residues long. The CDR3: CASRFSGGPTDTQYF. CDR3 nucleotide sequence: TGTGCCAGCAGATTTAGCGGGGGGCCTACAGATACGCAGTATTTT.

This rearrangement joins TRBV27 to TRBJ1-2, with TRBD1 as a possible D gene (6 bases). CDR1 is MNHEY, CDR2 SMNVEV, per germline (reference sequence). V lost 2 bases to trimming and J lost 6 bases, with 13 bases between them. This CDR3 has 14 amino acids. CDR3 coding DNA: TGTGCCAGCAGTTTAGGGGGGGGCGCTGATGGCTACACCTTC. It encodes CASSLGGGADGYTF.

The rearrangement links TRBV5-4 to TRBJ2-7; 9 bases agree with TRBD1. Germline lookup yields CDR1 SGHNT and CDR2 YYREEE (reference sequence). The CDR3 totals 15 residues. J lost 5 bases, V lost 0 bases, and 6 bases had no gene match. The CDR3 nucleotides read TGTGCCAGCAGCTTGGAGGGACAGGGCGGGAACGAGCAGTACTTC. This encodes CASSLEGQGGNEQYF.

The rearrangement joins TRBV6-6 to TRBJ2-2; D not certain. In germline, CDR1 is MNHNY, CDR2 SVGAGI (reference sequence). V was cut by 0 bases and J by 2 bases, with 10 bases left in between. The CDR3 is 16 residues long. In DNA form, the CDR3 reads TGTGCCAGCAGTTACTCGGTAGCTATAAACACCGGGGAGCTGTTTTTT. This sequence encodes CASSYSVAINTGELFF.

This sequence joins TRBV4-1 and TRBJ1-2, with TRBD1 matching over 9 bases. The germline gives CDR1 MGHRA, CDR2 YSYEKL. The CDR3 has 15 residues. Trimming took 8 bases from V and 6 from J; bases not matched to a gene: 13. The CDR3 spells CASRPWDRATDGYTF. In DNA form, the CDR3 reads TGCGCCAGCCGACCTTGGGACAGGGCCACGGATGGCTACACCTTC.